This T cell receptor beta chain comes out of a study of vaccination and CD4 T cells after COVID-19. Of note for this clonotype: The target antigen is unknown.

Treatment in this sample: roughly 11-day PBMC culture with coronavirus spike peptide pools or control peptides (ViraFEST assay). Fresh IL-2 medium replaced half the culture medium on days 3 and 7. At the Johns Hopkins FTIC core, DNA taken from cultured CD4+ T cells was sequenced by way of the Oncomine TCR Beta short-read assay. A single record per CDR3 protein comes from TCRdb applying MiXCR to the PCR reads. Among around 13,000 distinct CDR3 sequences listed, roughly 41% were seen once. CDR1 is SNHLY and CDR2 is FYNNEI in the germline V gene. The V end lost 4 bases, the J end lost 5 bases, and 10 bases lay between the germline ends. The CDR3 covers 13 residues.

The chain joins TRBV2 to TRBJ2-3, with a tentative D call TRBD1 (6 bases). Sample: CD4+ T cells from blood, cultured in vitro, taken before SARS-CoV-2 vaccination. The receptor was derived from a human donor who had recovered from COVID-19. CDR3 nucleotides: TGTGCCAGCAGTGGGACAGTAAGAGATACGCAGTATTTT. Translation gives CASSGTVRDTQYF.